One and the same sample provided the 14 T cell receptor beta chains below, sequenced in a study of T cell changes during pregnancy in multiple sclerosis. Assay used: immunoSEQ multiplex PCR; TCRdb lists only in-frame clones, some missing. The sample lists 60,000 or so clones, roughly 93% occurring once. The sample in question was CD4+ T cells from peripheral blood mononuclear cells, obtained before pregnancy. The source is a female donor with multiple sclerosis, enrolled in a pregnancy study.

The rearrangement links TRBV20-1 to TRBJ2-3, with unresolved D. Trimming took 5 bases from V and 4 from J, leaving 7 bases between them. The CDR3 is 11 residues long. The germline gives CDR1 DFQATT, CDR2 SNEGSKA (reference sequence). CDR3 loop: CSAYLADTQYF. The CDR3 DNA follows: TGCAGTGCTTACCTAGCAGATACGCAGTATTTT.

This clone appeared once. The CDR3 here is CASSEQGSNQPQHF. CDR3 nucleotide sequence: TGTGCCAGCAGTGAGCAGGGTTCCAATCAGCCCCAGCATTTT. This chain links TRBV6-1 with TRBJ1-5; possibly TRBD1 for D (5 bases). V was cut by 3 bases and J by 3 bases, with 9 bases left in between. The CDR3 sequence is 14 residues long. Germline V gene sequence: CDR1 MNHNS, CDR2 SASEGT.

The chain couples TRBV7-2 to TRBJ1-5; D may be TRBD1 (6 bases). Trimming left V 7 bases short and J 0 bases short, with 13 bases between. CDR3 size: 15 residues. Looked up from germline, CDR1 is SGHTA and CDR2 is FQGNSA. The CDR3 DNA is TGTGCCAGCACCGAACAGGGTCTTAGCAATCAGCCCCAGCATTTT. Its translation is CASTEQGLSNQPQHF.

V usage is TRBV6-6 and J usage is TRBJ2-7; tentative D call: TRBD1 (7 bases). The germline V gene encodes CDR1 MNHNY and CDR2 SVGAGI (reference sequence). Trimming removed 5 bases from V and 4 bases from J, with 18 bases in between. CDR3 length equals 15 residues. CDR3 region: CASSPVGGTVYEQYF. The CDR3 nucleotides read TGTGCCAGCAGTCCAGTAGGGGGGACAGTGTACGAGCAGTACTTC.

The J gene is TRBJ1-2, the V gene TRBV30, with D uncertain. Germline loops: CDR1 GTSNPN, CDR2 SVGIG (reference sequence). This CDR3 is built from 15 residues. The V end was cut by 2 bases, the J end by 1 base, with 14 bases between. The DNA of the CDR3 is TGTGCCTGGAGTAGGTCCTGGGGAGTTAACTATGGCTACACCTTC. Amino acids: CAWSRSWGVNYGYTF. The full variable domain, its missing parts supplied by reference TRBV30 and TRBJ1-2, is SQTIHQWPATLVQPVGSPLSLECTVEGTSNPNLYWYRQAAGRGLQLLFYSVGIGQISSEVPQNLSASRPQDRQFILSSKKLLLSDSGFYLCAWSRSWGVNYGYTFGSGTRLTVV.

In this sample, this clone turned up a few times. The CDR3 DNA is TGTGCCAGCAGCTTAATTTCGCTAGCGGGAGGTCAAGATACGCAGTATTTT. Translating gives CASSLISLAGGQDTQYF. The J gene is TRBJ2-3, the V gene TRBV7-6; TRBD2 matches at 11 bases. CDR1 and CDR2 from the germline V gene are SGHVS and FNYEAQ. Losses at the gene ends were 2 bases for V and 5 bases for J; bases not matched to a gene: 9. The CDR3 is 17 residues long.

The chain recombines TRBV6-6 with TRBJ1-5; no definite D call. There are 14 residues in the CDR3. Germline CDR1 reads MNHNY; CDR2 reads SVGAGI (reference sequence). V was shortened by 2 bases and J by 6 bases, with 11 bases between the two germline ends. This CDR3 reads CASSYAGDRQPQHF. For the CDR3, the DNA is TGTGCCAGCAGTTACGCGGGAGATCGTCAGCCCCAGCATTTT.

V gene TRBV6-5 combines with J gene TRBJ1-1; unclear D gene. This CDR3 spans 13 amino acids. The V gene lost 0 bases and the J gene lost 8 bases, with 10 bases spanning the gap. The germline gives CDR1 MNHEY, CDR2 SVGAGI. The DNA for the CDR3 is TGTGCCAGCAGTTACTCTTTGCTTGGCGAAGCTTTCTTT. Translated: CASSYSLLGEAFF.

V and J are TRBV19 and TRBJ1-5; 10 bases align to TRBD1. CDR1 and CDR2 from the germline V gene are LNHDA and SQIVND (reference sequence). V gave up 6 bases and J gave up 3 bases; unmatched junction bases: 8. The CDR3 is 16 residues long. This CDR3 is CASSRDRGLFNQPQHF. Written as DNA, the CDR3 is TGTGCCAGTAGCCGGGACAGGGGACTCTTCAATCAGCCCCAGCATTTT.

V and J are TRBV18 and TRBJ2-6; 11 nucleotides agree with TRBD1. There are 20 residues in the CDR3. CDR1 is KGHSH, CDR2 LQKENI, per germline. The V segment lost 3 bases and the J segment 0 bases; nucleotides outside the gene matches: 10. Written as DNA, the CDR3 is TGTGCCAGCTCACCGCTCCGGGACAGGGGGGTCCTCTCTGGGGCCAACGTCCTGACTTTC. Encoded protein: CASSPLRDRGVLSGANVLTF.

The V call is TRBV7-2, the J call TRBJ2-1; D ambiguous. The CDR3 is 12 amino acids. V shed 5 bases and J shed 10 bases, with 12 bases lying between them. Germline loops: CDR1 SGHTA, CDR2 FQGNSA. CDR3 in DNA: TGTGCCAGCAGCCCTGGGCTCTGGGAGCAGTTCTTC. Its translation is CASSPGLWEQFF.

The chain has TRBV9 and TRBJ2-5; 10 nucleotides agree with TRBD2. The trim removed 0 bases at V and 6 bases at J, leaving 5 bases unmatched. From germline, CDR1 is SGDLS and CDR2 YYNGEE. CDR3 length equals 15 residues. This chain's CDR3 is CASSVGVAGGQTQYF. The CDR3 DNA sequence: TGTGCCAGCAGCGTAGGGGTAGCGGGAGGACAGACCCAGTACTTC.

The chain couples TRBV9 to TRBJ2-3, with D unresolved. This CDR3 is built from 14 residues. The V and J ends lost 0 bases and 5 bases respectively, with 10 bases between them. Germline CDR1 and CDR2: SGDLS and YYNGEE. The CDR3 region is CASSVEVARDTQYF. The CDR3 DNA is TGTGCCAGCAGCGTAGAAGTAGCCCGAGATACGCAGTATTTT.

The gene calls are TRBV5-6 and TRBJ1-3; D ambiguous. Germline V lookup: CDR1 SGHDT, CDR2 YYEEEE. The CDR3 runs 16 residues. V dropped 4 bases and J dropped 4 bases, with 18 bases sitting between them. Written as DNA, the CDR3 is TGTGCCAGCAGCCCCGCGGCGAGGGTAAGAGGAAACACCATATATTTT. Translating it yields CASSPAARVRGNTIYF.